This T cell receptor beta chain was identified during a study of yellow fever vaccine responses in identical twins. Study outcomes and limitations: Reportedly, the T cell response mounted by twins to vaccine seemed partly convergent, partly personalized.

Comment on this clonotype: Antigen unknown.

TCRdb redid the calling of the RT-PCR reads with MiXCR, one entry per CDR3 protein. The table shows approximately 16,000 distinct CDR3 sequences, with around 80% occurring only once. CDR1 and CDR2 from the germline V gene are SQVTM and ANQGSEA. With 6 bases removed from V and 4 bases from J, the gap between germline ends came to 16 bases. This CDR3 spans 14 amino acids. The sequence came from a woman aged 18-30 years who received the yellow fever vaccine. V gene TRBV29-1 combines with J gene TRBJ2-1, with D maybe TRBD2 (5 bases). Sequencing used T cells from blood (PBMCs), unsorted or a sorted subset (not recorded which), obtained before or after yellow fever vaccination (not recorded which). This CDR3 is CSVRNRLAYNEQFF. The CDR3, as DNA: TGCAGCGTCCGTAATCGTCTAGCATACAATGAGCAGTTCTTC.